Each of the 5 T cell receptor beta chains below was sequenced from the same sample in a study of blood T cell repertoires in COVID-19. Sequencing used immunoSEQ multiplex PCR; TCRdb keeps in-frame clones, though not all of them. The data show about 480,000 clones, more than 70% seen once. The sequenced sample was peripheral blood. The receptors were sampled from a woman aged 45 to 65 with COVID-19, enrolled during active disease.

In its sample, this clone was seen once. J is TRBJ2-3 and V is TRBV3-1 (or the pseudogene TRBV3-2); TRBD2 matches at 11 bases. Unmatched junction bases numbered 11, after V lost 4 bases and J lost 8 bases. CDR1 LGHDT and CDR2 YNNKEL come from the germline V gene (reference sequence). The CDR3 sequence is 16 residues long. The CDR3 nucleotides are TGTGCCAGCAGCCCTTCTCAACTAGCGGGGGTTAGTACGCAGTATTTT. Its protein is CASSPSQLAGVSTQYF.

The chain combines TRBV30 with TRBJ1-1; TRBD1 agrees at 7 bases. This CDR3 spans 17 amino acids. CDR1 is GTSNPN and CDR2 is SVGIG in the germline V gene (reference sequence). The J segment lost 4 bases and the V segment lost 0 bases, leaving 14 bases of the junction unmatched. The CDR3 spells CAWSVLGGEIRSTEAFF. The CDR3, as DNA: TGTGCCTGGAGTGTACTAGGGGGCGAAATAAGGTCCACTGAAGCTTTCTTT.

The rearrangement uses TRBV21-1 and TRBJ2-1; no check of the table's D call, TRBD1, against the DNA was made. TRBV21-1 is given as a pseudogene. This CDR3 comprises 14 residues. This CDR3 reads CASSSPWGNNEQFF. In DNA form, the CDR3 reads TGTGCCAGCAGCTCTCCGTGGGGCAACAATGAGCAGTTCTTC.

The chain has TRBV28 and TRBJ1-5, with D possibly TRBD1 on 6 matching bases. The CDR3 consists of 16 residues. CDR1 is MDHEN and CDR2 is SYDVKM in the germline V gene. The germline V and J ends were trimmed by 5 bases and 2 bases, with 16 bases remaining between them. CDR3 bases: TGTGCCAGCAGTCTGGGAGGGGGTACGGGCAATCAGCCCCAGCATTTT. Translation gives CASSLGGGTGNQPQHF. Using reference TRBV28 and TRBJ1-5 for the parts outside the CDR3, the full variable domain is DVKVTQSSRYLVKRTGEKVFLECVQDMDHENMFWYRQDPGLGLRLIYFSYDVKMKEKGDIPEGYSVSREKKERFSLILESASTNQTSMYLCASSLGGGTGNQPQHFGDGTRLSIL.

The chain combines TRBV7-2 with TRBJ1-5; unclear D gene. V lost 2 bases to trimming and J lost 5 bases, with 7 bases between them. The CDR3 runs 13 residues. Germline V CDR1 and CDR2: SGHTA, FQGNSA. The CDR3 sequence: CASSLTRDQPQHF. DNA of the CDR3: TGTGCCAGCAGCTTAACTCGGGATCAGCCCCAGCATTTT.